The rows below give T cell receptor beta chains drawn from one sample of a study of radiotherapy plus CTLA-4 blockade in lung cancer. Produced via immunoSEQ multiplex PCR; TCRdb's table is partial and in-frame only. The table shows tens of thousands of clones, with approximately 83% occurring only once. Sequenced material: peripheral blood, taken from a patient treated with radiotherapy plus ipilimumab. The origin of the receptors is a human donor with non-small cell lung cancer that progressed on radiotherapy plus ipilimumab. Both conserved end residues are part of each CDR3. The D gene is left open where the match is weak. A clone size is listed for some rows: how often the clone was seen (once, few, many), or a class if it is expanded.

CDR3aa: CASSYLGGKNSPLHF
CDR3nt: TGTGCCAGCAGTTACTTAGGGGGCAAAAATTCACCCCTCCACTTT
v_gene: TRBV6-5
j_gene: TRBJ1-6
abundance: -
len: 15
d_gene: TRBD1

CDR3aa: CASSQDPDGIEPQHF
CDR3nt: TGCGCCAGCAGCCAAGATCCTGACGGGATCGAGCCCCAGCATTTT
v_gene: TRBV4-1
j_gene: TRBJ1-5
abundance: -
len: 15
d_gene: -

CDR3aa: CASSQGGTSNRQYF
CDR3nt: TGTGCCAGCAGCCAAGGTGGGACAAGCAATCGGCAGTACTTC
v_gene: TRBV14
j_gene: TRBJ2-7
abundance: -
len: 14
d_gene: -

CDR3aa: CASSFRTGPKTQYF
CDR3nt: TGTGCCAGCAGTTTCCGGACAGGGCCCAAGACCCAGTACTTC
v_gene: TRBV28
j_gene: TRBJ2-5
abundance: -
len: 14
d_gene: TRBD1

CDR3aa: CASSSPDNSPLHF
CDR3nt: TGTGCCAGCAGTTCCCCGGACAATTCACCCCTCCACTTT
v_gene: TRBV28
j_gene: TRBJ1-6
abundance: -
len: 13
d_gene: -

CDR3aa: CASSLGLGNTIYF
CDR3nt: TGCGCCAGCAGCTTGGGGCTTGGAAACACCATATATTTT
v_gene: TRBV5-1
j_gene: TRBJ1-3
abundance: -
len: 13
d_gene: -

CDR3aa: CASSRSGGGDEQFF
CDR3nt: TGTGCCAGCAGCCGTAGCGGGGGGGGTGATGAGCAGTTCTTC
v_gene: TRBV7-9
j_gene: TRBJ2-1
abundance: -
len: 14
d_gene: TRBD2

CDR3aa: CASRQGVNTEAFF
CDR3nt: TGTGCCAGCAGGCAGGGGGTGAACACTGAAGCTTTCTTT
v_gene: TRBV7-2
j_gene: TRBJ1-1
abundance: -
len: 13
d_gene: TRBD1

CDR3aa: CASSFGTGTRETQYF
CDR3nt: TGTGCCAGCAGCTTCGGCACAGGGACGAGAGAGACCCAGTACTTC
v_gene: TRBV9
j_gene: TRBJ2-5
abundance: -
len: 15
d_gene: -

CDR3aa: CASSWDRDGQPQHF
CDR3nt: TGTGCCAGCAGTTGGGACAGGGACGGCCAGCCCCAGCATTTT
v_gene: TRBV27
j_gene: TRBJ1-5
abundance: -
len: 14
d_gene: TRBD1

CDR3aa: CASWGKGGNTIYF
CDR3nt: TGTGCCAGTTGGGGGAAGGGTGGAAACACCATATATTTT
v_gene: TRBV19
j_gene: TRBJ1-3
abundance: -
len: 13
d_gene: -

CDR3aa: CASSSSGSANEKLFF
CDR3nt: TGTGCCAGCAGCTCATCAGGGTCGGCTAATGAAAAACTGTTTTTT
v_gene: TRBV5-4
j_gene: TRBJ1-4
abundance: -
len: 15
d_gene: -

CDR3aa: CASSYAAGGSAQHF
CDR3nt: TGTGCCAGCAGTTACGCGGCAGGGGGTTCGGCCCAGCATTTT
v_gene: TRBV6-5
j_gene: TRBJ1-5
abundance: few
len: 14
d_gene: TRBD1

CDR3aa: CASSYTDRDYGYTF
CDR3nt: TGTGCCAGCAGTTACACCGACAGGGACTATGGCTACACCTTC
v_gene: TRBV6-5
j_gene: TRBJ1-2
abundance: -
len: 14
d_gene: TRBD1

CDR3aa: CASSELTGVTYEQYF
CDR3nt: TGCGCCAGCAGTGAGTTAACAGGGGTAACCTACGAGCAGTACTTC
v_gene: TRBV10-1
j_gene: TRBJ2-7
abundance: -
len: 15
d_gene: TRBD1

CDR3aa: CASSPLARSSYNEQFF
CDR3nt: TGTGCCAGCAGCCCCCTAGCGAGGAGCTCCTACAATGAGCAGTTCTTC
v_gene: TRBV7-2
j_gene: TRBJ2-1
abundance: -
len: 16
d_gene: -

CDR3aa: CASSPGEPGEQYF
CDR3nt: TGTGCCAGCAGCCCAGGGGAGCCCGGCGAGCAGTACTTC
v_gene: TRBV5-4
j_gene: TRBJ2-7
abundance: few
len: 13
d_gene: -

CDR3aa: CASSTWGPGANVLTF
CDR3nt: TGTGCCAGCAGTACATGGGGGCCAGGGGCCAACGTCCTGACTTTC
v_gene: TRBV2
j_gene: TRBJ2-6
abundance: -
len: 15
d_gene: -

CDR3aa: CSVEPTNTEAFF
CDR3nt: TGCAGCGTTGAACCGACGAACACTGAAGCTTTCTTT
v_gene: TRBV29-1
j_gene: TRBJ1-1
abundance: -
len: 12
d_gene: -

CDR3aa: CASRRSGGDLTRAEAFF
CDR3nt: TGTGCCAGCAGAAGATCGGGGGGTGATTTAACAAGGGCTGAAGCTTTCTTT
v_gene: TRBV25-1
j_gene: TRBJ1-1
abundance: once
len: 17
d_gene: -

CDR3aa: CASSYEGSGKLFF
CDR3nt: TGTGCCAGCAGTTACGAGGGGAGTGGAAAACTGTTTTTT
v_gene: TRBV6-5
j_gene: TRBJ1-4
abundance: -
len: 13
d_gene: -

CDR3aa: CASSLVVGGGAYGYTF
CDR3nt: TGTGCCAGCAGCTTAGTCGTAGGAGGGGGGGCTTATGGCTACACCTTC
v_gene: TRBV7-2
j_gene: TRBJ1-2
abundance: -
len: 16
d_gene: -

CDR3aa: CASSTGLAGGREEQYF
CDR3nt: TGTGCCAGTAGTACCGGACTAGCGGGAGGCCGGGAGGAGCAGTACTTC
v_gene: TRBV19
j_gene: TRBJ2-7
abundance: -
len: 16
d_gene: TRBD2

CDR3aa: CASSLPLADTDTQYF
CDR3nt: TGTGCCAGCAGCTTACCCCTAGCGGACACAGATACGCAGTATTTT
v_gene: TRBV7-9
j_gene: TRBJ2-3
abundance: -
len: 15
d_gene: TRBD2